This TCR beta chain was identified in a study of graft-versus-host responses after intestinal transplantation. Looking at the study overall: Multivisceral, liver-intestinal, or isolated intestinal transplants were received by the recipients.

Study results and limitations: GvH clones surfaced in recipient marrow, some emerging earlier in ileum or blood.

The CDR3 spans 12 residues. Germline V gene lookup returns CDR1 SQVTM and CDR2 ANQGSEA. The germline V and J ends were trimmed by 7 bases and 1 base, with 10 bases remaining between them. Regarding this clone: The antigen remains undetermined.

The data were produced by immunoSEQ multiplex PCR, yet TCRdb's version contains in-frame clones alone and is incomplete. Of approximately 100,000 clones in the sample, 90% to 95% are singletons; the top ten hold around 1%. This TCR was sampled from a human donor who received an intestinal transplant. The source material was unstimulated CD8+ T cells sorted from spleen or lymph node cells, sampled before intestinal transplant. This chain joins TRBV29-1 and TRBJ1-2; maybe TRBD1 (5 bases). The CDR3 DNA follows: TGCAGCGGACAGATGGATAACTATGGCTACACCTTC. This gives the protein CSGQMDNYGYTF.